This TCR beta chain originates from a study of technical replicates of blood from several donors. Worth noting for this clone: This CDR3 is also generated by other DNA sequences in the sample.

Sequenced by immunoSEQ multiplex PCR; TCRdb stores in-frame clones only, minus some. The sample carries 65,000 to 95,000 clones, roughly 93% recorded once. CDR1 is GTSNPN and CDR2 is SVGIG in the germline V gene (reference sequence). J was trimmed by 8 bases and V by 7 bases; bases with no gene match: 18. This CDR3 is built from 15 residues. The source of this sequence is a human donor in good health. Sequencing was performed on T cells isolated from PBMCs. The V gene is TRBV30, the J gene TRBJ1-2, with 8 bases aligning to TRBD1. The CDR3 spells CASPNYGQGGRGYTF. The CDR3, as DNA: TGTGCCTCGCCAAATTATGGACAGGGAGGAAGAGGCTACACCTTC.